Listed here are 28 T cell receptor beta chains from one sample, sequenced in a study of T cells after yellow fever vaccination (dated by TCRdb to between 2017 and 2020). The sample's treatment or condition label, decoded: live attenuated yellow fever vaccine strain. Libraries were built with 5' RACE. TCRdb records Illumina HiSeq 2500 as the sequencer. TCRdb trimmed the raw reads at Q25, called clones with MiXCR and kept productive beta chains. One record per CDR3 amino acid sequence lists the most common genes and DNA. This sample holds 450,000 to 550,000 distinct CDR3 sequences; roughly a fifth were observed only once. The top ten hold about 16% of the sample. The starting material was PBMCs, obtained approximately 20 days after the first yellow fever vaccination. These receptors originate from a man aged 18 to 29 who received the YFV17D yellow fever vaccine.

The chain couples TRBV6-2 or TRBV6-3 to TRBJ2-1; 7 bases align to TRBD1. Germline V gene lookup returns CDR1 MNHEY and CDR2 SVGEGT. V lost 6 bases and J lost 3; bases outside the gene matches: 5. This CDR3 is built from 14 residues. CDR3 amino acids: CASRGWDSYNEQFF. The CDR3 nucleotides read TGTGCCAGCAGAGGCTGGGACAGCTACAATGAGCAGTTCTTC.

CDR3 residues: CASSARDNSGNTIYF. Written as DNA, the CDR3 is TGTGCCAGCAGCGCCCGGGACAACTCTGGAAACACCATATATTTT. The rearrangement uses TRBV9 and TRBJ1-3; TRBD1 is a possible D gene (6 bases). CDR1 and CDR2 from the germline V gene are SGDLS and YYNGEE. The V end lost 3 bases, the J end lost 0 bases, and 10 bases lay between the germline ends. This CDR3 is built from 15 residues.

In this sample, this clonotype turned up a few times. The chain is built from TRBV20-1 and TRBJ2-7, with D uncertain. Germline values: CDR1 DFQATT, CDR2 SNEGSKA (reference sequence). The CDR3 spans 13 residues. V was clipped by 3 bases and J by 0 bases, with 9 bases between them. In nucleotides, the CDR3 is TGCAGTGCTAGTGCGACGGACTCCTACGAGCAGTACGTC. Its protein is CSASATDSYEQYV.

This clonotype was observed a handful of times. The chain uses TRBV6-5 and TRBJ1-1; D is unclear. Looked up from germline, CDR1 is MNHEY and CDR2 is SVGAGI. The CDR3 runs to 16 residues. V was cut by 2 bases and J by 0 bases, with 13 bases left in between. The CDR3 coding sequence is TGTGCCAGCAGTTACATCAGGAACGTCATGAACACTGAAGCTTTCTTT. It is translated as CASSYIRNVMNTEAFF.

J is TRBJ2-7 and V is TRBV4-3; 9 bases line up with TRBD2. The V and J ends lost 0 bases and 3 bases, in that order; junction bases with no gene match: 15. CDR1 and CDR2 from the germline V gene are LGHNA and YSLEER. CDR3 length: 19 amino acids. CDR3 sequence reads: CASSQDRLASGAIGYEQYF. The CDR3 bases are TGCGCCAGCAGCCAAGATCGGTTAGCTAGCGGGGCGATAGGCTACGAGCAGTACTTC.

This clonotype was seen a handful of times. The chain is built from TRBV9 and TRBJ2-1; 8 bases are shared with TRBD1. The CDR3 has 16 residues. Germline V lookup: CDR1 SGDLS, CDR2 YYNGEE. V gave up 4 bases and J gave up 6 bases; unmatched junction bases: 12. CDR3 protein: CASSPRQGPGVNEQFF. CDR3 DNA: TGTGCCAGCAGCCCCCGACAGGGGCCGGGGGTCAATGAGCAGTTCTTC. Using reference TRBV9 and TRBJ2-1 for the parts outside the CDR3, the full variable domain is DSGVTQTPKHLITATGQRVTLRCSPRSGDLSVYWYQQSLDQGLQFLIQYYNGEERAKGNILERFSAQQFPDLHSELNLSSLELGDSALYFCASSPRQGPGVNEQFFGPGTRLTVL.

This clonotype was detected only a few times. The genes are TRBV6-2 or TRBV6-3 and TRBJ2-5; 7 bases align to TRBD2. CDR1 is MNHEY, CDR2 SVGEGT, per germline. Germline trimming cut 6 bases from V and 0 bases from J; bases unmatched to any gene: 10. This CDR3 has 16 amino acids. The CDR3 spells CASRERGAGHQETQYF. Written as DNA, the CDR3 is TGTGCCAGCAGGGAACGGGGAGCGGGGCACCAAGAGACCCAGTACTTC.

This clonotype was seen a few times. V is TRBV18 and J is TRBJ2-5; 9 bases are a match to TRBD1. J was trimmed by 4 bases and V by 3 bases; bases with no gene match: 6. From germline, CDR1 is KGHSH and CDR2 LQKENI. The CDR3 sequence is 15 residues long. As DNA, the CDR3 is TGTGCCAGCTCACCTACAGGGGGCCGTGGAGAGACCCAGTACTTC. Protein sequence: CASSPTGGRGETQYF.

The chain links TRBV29-1 to TRBJ1-5; 7 nucleotides match TRBD1. This CDR3 comprises 13 residues. Germline assignment: CDR1 SQVTM and CDR2 ANQGSEA. The V gene end was trimmed by 6 bases and the J gene end by 4 bases; junction bases not matched to a gene: 6. CDR3 DNA: TGCAGCGTGGGGACAGCGCAAAATCAGCCCCAGCATTTT. Translated: CSVGTAQNQPQHF.

There are a few counts of this clonotype. This chain joins TRBV10-3 and TRBJ2-1; 8 bases fit TRBD2. Trimming took 1 base from V and 6 from J; bases not matched to a gene: 5. CDR3 length: 15 residues. Germline lookup yields CDR1 ENHRY and CDR2 SYGVKD. In DNA form, the CDR3 reads TGTGCCATCAGTGAGTGGCGGGGGGAAGGCAATGAGCAGTTCTTC. This encodes CAISEWRGEGNEQFF.

This rearrangement joins TRBV18 to TRBJ1-6; TRBD1 agrees at 11 bases. This CDR3 has 16 residues. The germline CDR1 and CDR2 sequences are KGHSH and LQKENI. Trimming removed 6 bases from V and 7 bases from J; junction bases left unmatched: 8. The CDR3 sequence is CASSQGQGVLNSPLHF. In DNA, the CDR3 is TGTGCCAGCTCCCAGGGACAGGGGGTACTAAATTCACCCCTCCACTTT.

This clonotype has more than one count but fewer than ten. The V call is TRBV20-1, the J call TRBJ1-5, with no clear D. This CDR3 spans 13 amino acids. Between the trimmed V and J ends, which lost 5 bases and 9 bases, there was a span of 17 bases. Germline V gives CDR1 DFQATT, CDR2 SNEGSKA (reference sequence). The CDR3 nucleotides read TGCAGTGCTCGTGAGCTGAAATCATGGCCCCAGCATTTT. Translated, it gives CSARELKSWPQHF.

The chain recombines TRBV19 with TRBJ2-3; tentatively, D is TRBD1 or TRBD2 (5 bases each). This CDR3 region has 18 residues. The V gene's germline CDR1 is LNHDA and CDR2 SQIVND (reference sequence). With 6 bases removed from V and 0 bases from J, the gap between germline ends came to 22 bases. CDR3 in amino acids: CASSTPRGGISSTDTQYF. The CDR3 DNA follows: TGTGCCAGTAGCACCCCCCGGGGCGGAATATCTAGCACAGATACGCAGTATTTT.

The chain is built from TRBV10-3 and TRBJ2-3, with unresolved D. Trimming shortened V by 0 bases and J by 9 bases, and 7 bases separated the two germline ends. This CDR3 is 12 amino acids long. Germline assignment: CDR1 ENHRY and CDR2 SYGVKD. Here the CDR3 reads CAISESQDTQYF. Here the CDR3 DNA reads TGTGCCATCAGTGAGTCGCAAGACACGCAGTATTTT.

The CDR3 loop reads CASSFMTYEQYF. CDR3 sequence (DNA): TGTGCCAGCAGCTTCATGACCTACGAGCAGTACTTC. The chain is built from TRBV7-8 and TRBJ2-7; no clear D. Germline assignment: CDR1 SGHVS and CDR2 FQNEAQ. V lost 3 bases and J lost 2, with 5 bases in between. This CDR3 comprises 12 residues.

The chain has TRBV29-1 and TRBJ2-5; TRBD1 might be the D (5 bases). V was cut by 8 bases and J by 5 bases, with 27 bases left in between. Germline V gene sequence: CDR1 SQVTM, CDR2 ANQGSEA. CDR3 length: 16 amino acids. CDR3 DNA sequence: TGCAGCACACGTGGAGTGACAGCCGGCTTGGGGGAGACCCAGTACTTC. It is translated as CSTRGVTAGLGETQYF.

This chain links TRBV15 with TRBJ2-7; possible D gene TRBD1, 6 bases. V was pared by 3 bases and J by 3 bases, with 6 bases between. This CDR3 has 12 residues. CDR1 and CDR2 (germline): LNHNV, YYDKDF (reference sequence). The CDR3 sequence is CATSRDSYEQYF. The CDR3 DNA follows: TGTGCCACCAGCAGGGACAGCTACGAGCAGTACTTC.

The sample holds many counts of this clonotype. The chain combines TRBV7-2 with TRBJ2-3; TRBD2 matches 12 bases. The CDR3 has 15 amino acids. The ends lost 6 bases at V and 8 bases at J; junction bases unmatched: 9. Germline values: CDR1 SGHTA, CDR2 FQGNSA. In DNA, the CDR3 is TGTGCCAGCAGACTACGACTAGCGGGGGATAGTACGCAGTATTTT. Translating gives CASRLRLAGDSTQYF.

The chain joins TRBV5-5 to TRBJ2-2, with D hard to call. This CDR3 is built from 14 residues. Germline V gene lookup returns CDR1 SGHKS and CDR2 YYEKEE (reference sequence). V lost 4 bases to trimming and J lost 6 bases, with 13 bases between them. CDR3: CASSPRILSGELFF. As DNA, the CDR3 is TGTGCCAGCAGCCCTCGGATCCTCTCCGGGGAGCTGTTTTTT.

The chain has TRBV20-1 and TRBJ2-1, with D possibly TRBD2 on 5 matching bases. The CDR3 is made up of 15 amino acids. CDR1 and CDR2 (germline): DFQATT, SNEGSKA (reference sequence). The V and J ends lost 6 bases and 2 bases respectively, with 17 bases between them. CDR3 coding DNA: TGCAGTGCGCAGACCGGCGGGCACACCTACAATGAGCAGTTCTTC. This gives the protein CSAQTGGHTYNEQFF.

This clonotype came up a few times. The CDR3 sequence is CASSLGDRPSYEQYV. CDR3 DNA sequence: TGTGCCAGCAGCCTGGGGGACAGACCGAGTTACGAGCAGTACGTC. The chain has TRBV28 and TRBJ2-7, with TRBD1 identical over 7 bases. This CDR3 is built from 15 residues. Trimming took 6 bases from V and 4 from J; bases not matched to a gene: 12. Germline V CDR1 and CDR2: MDHEN, SYDVKM.

This rearrangement joins TRBV30 to TRBJ2-7, with a weak D call TRBD1 (5 bases). This CDR3 is built from 12 residues. Trimming stripped 8 bases from V and 3 bases from J, with 14 bases between. From germline, CDR1 is GTSNPN and CDR2 SVGIG (reference sequence). The CDR3 region has the DNA TGTGCCCGGTCTAGGGGTAACTACGAGCAGTACTTC. Protein product: CARSRGNYEQYF.

This clonotype was seen a handful of times. The chain carries TRBV4-3 and TRBJ1-1; D remains ambiguous. CDR3 size: 14 residues. Germline V gene data show CDR1 as LGHNA and CDR2 as YSLEER. With 1 base removed from V and 0 bases from J, the gap between germline ends came to 6 bases. DNA for the CDR3: TGCGCCAGCAGCCAAGCGGCGGTGAACACTGAAGCTTTCTTT. Its protein product is CASSQAAVNTEAFF.

This chain's CDR3 is CASSLVAETTDTQYF. CDR3 coding DNA: TGTGCCAGCAGCTTAGTTGCGGAGACCACAGATACGCAGTATTTT. The gene calls are TRBV7-2 and TRBJ2-3; D is ambiguous. Deletions cut 1 base from V and 2 bases from J, with 10 bases between. This CDR3 comprises 15 residues. The germline V gene has CDR1 SGHTA and CDR2 FQGNSA.

V gene TRBV4-3 combines with J gene TRBJ1-1; D might be TRBD1 (5 bases). The V and J ends lost 0 bases and 5 bases respectively, with 10 bases between them. This CDR3 region has 14 residues. The germline V gene has CDR1 LGHNA and CDR2 YSLEER. CDR3 coding DNA: TGCGCCAGCAGCCAAGATTGGGGGATTACTGAAGCTTTCTTT. Translating gives CASSQDWGITEAFF.

This clonotype was seen a handful of times. This sequence joins TRBV11-2 and TRBJ2-3; D call uncertain. Germline-derived CDR1 and CDR2 are SGHAT and FQNNGV. The CDR3 loop spans 11 amino acids. Deletions cut 4 bases from V and 3 bases from J, with 2 bases between. This CDR3 is CASSWTDTQYF. DNA for the CDR3: TGTGCCAGCAGCTGGACAGATACGCAGTATTTT.

The rearrangement links TRBV5-6 to TRBJ1-2; the D gene is possibly TRBD1 (5 bases). Trimming pared 4 bases from V and 4 bases from J, leaving 11 bases between. CDR3 size: 13 residues. The germline V gene encodes CDR1 SGHDT and CDR2 YYEEEE. CDR3: CASSRDLSYGYTF. CDR3 nucleotide sequence: TGTGCCAGCAGCCGGGACTTGTCCTATGGCTACACCTTC.

CDR3 sequence reads: CASSLRDSGGAGDTQYF. The CDR3 bases are TGTGCCAGCAGCTTGCGTGATAGCGGGGGGGCAGGAGATACGCAGTATTTT. This chain joins TRBV7-2 and TRBJ2-3, with 11 positions matching TRBD2. The CDR3 covers 17 residues. The germline CDR1 and CDR2 sequences are SGHTA and FQGNSA. Trimming took 3 bases from V and 5 from J; bases not matched to a gene: 10.